The source of this T cell receptor beta chain is a study of CD8 T cells in ankylosing spondylitis. Overall study results and limits: Within matched ankylosing spondylitis synovial fluid, disease-linked clones were reportedly significantly enriched. Blood of patients with ankylosing spondylitis appeared to be characterized by a TCR beta motif of several highly homologous variants.

Germline V gene lookup returns CDR1 MDHEN and CDR2 SYDVKM. The CDR3 covers 14 residues. The V gene lost 4 bases and the J gene lost 5 bases, with 15 bases spanning the gap. This clonotype was seen a handful of times. As yet, its antigen is unknown. Quantitative 5'-RACE was performed with molecular barcodes, and it yielded the TCR beta libraries. TCRdb independently ran MiXCR on the 5' RACE reads; one entry per CDR3 protein. The table has 250,000 to 350,000 distinct CDR3 sequences, approximately 8.2% seen once. The J gene is TRBJ2-7, the V gene TRBV28; D unclear. The TCR was taken from a male donor with ankylosing spondylitis. Material for sequencing was blood, either unsorted or a sorted T cell fraction (not recorded which). The CDR3, as DNA: TGTGCCAGCAGTTCCCCCATAGGAATCGACGAGCAGTACTTC. It is translated as CASSSPIGIDEQYF. Full variable domain (rest looked up from reference TRBV28 and TRBJ2-7): DVKVTQSSRYLVKRTGEKVFLECVQDMDHENMFWYRQDPGLGLRLIYFSYDVKMKEKGDIPEGYSVSREKKERFSLILESASTNQTSMYLCASSSPIGIDEQYFGPGTRLTVT.